What follows are 6 T cell receptor beta chains derived from one specimen sequenced in a study of blood T cell repertoires in COVID-19. Sequenced by immunoSEQ multiplex PCR; TCRdb stores in-frame clones only, minus some. The repertoire holds 99,000 or so clones, approximately 85% seen once, with around 4.3% in the top ten. Material: peripheral blood. The receptor set was obtained from a man aged 45-65 years with acute or convalescent COVID-19.

J is TRBJ1-2 and V is TRBV2; 9 bases line up with TRBD1. CDR3 size: 14 residues. The trim removed 7 bases at V and 1 base at J, leaving 4 bases unmatched. Germline CDR1 reads SNHLY; CDR2 reads FYNNEI. In DNA, the CDR3 is TGTGCCAGCAAAGGGACAGGGAGTAACTATGGCTACACCTTC. It specifies CASKGTGSNYGYTF.

This clone has more than one count but fewer than ten. The CDR3 loop reads CASSINNEAFF. In DNA, the CDR3 is TGTGCCAGCAGCATAAACAACGAAGCTTTCTTT. The J gene is TRBJ1-1, the V gene TRBV6-6, with D hard to call. The V end lost 6 bases, the J end lost 8 bases, and 10 bases lay between the germline ends. The CDR3 is 11 residues long. Germline CDR1 MNHNY, CDR2 SVGAGI (reference sequence).

This clone was counted a single time. The J gene is TRBJ1-5, the V gene TRBV28; possibly TRBD1 for D (6 bases). V dropped 5 bases and J dropped 2 bases, with 19 bases sitting between them. This CDR3 has 17 residues. Germline CDR1 is MDHEN and CDR2 is SYDVKM. As DNA, the CDR3 is TGTGCCAGCAGTCCCACAATCGGGGCAGGGGGCAATCAGCCCCAGCATTTT. This encodes CASSPTIGAGGNQPQHF.

V is TRBV6-5 and J is TRBJ1-1, with D possibly matching TRBD1 (5 bases). Germline V lookup: CDR1 MNHEY, CDR2 SVGAGI. The V end lost 1 base, the J end lost 7 bases, and 13 bases lay between the germline ends. CDR3 size: 14 residues. The CDR3, as DNA: TGTGCCAGCAGTTACTTTGGGGCGGGGGTTGAAGCTTTCTTT. It translates to CASSYFGAGVEAFF.

The chain links TRBV6-5 to TRBJ2-5; D might be TRBD1 (7 bases). The CDR3 has 15 residues. CDR1 is MNHEY and CDR2 is SVGAGI in the germline V gene. Between the trimmed V and J ends, which lost 0 bases and 2 bases, there was a span of 10 bases. This CDR3 is CASSYSTGRQETQYF. The CDR3 coding sequence is TGTGCCAGCAGTTACTCGACAGGGAGGCAAGAGACCCAGTACTTC.

The genes are TRBV5-1 and TRBJ2-5; D perhaps matches TRBD1 (5 bases). The length of the CDR3 is 15 residues. V was cut by 0 bases and J by 5 bases, with 14 bases left in between. Germline loops: CDR1 SGHRS, CDR2 YFSETQ. The DNA of the CDR3 is TGCGCCAGCAGCTTGGATTGGGGCGTTACGGAGACCCAGTACTTC. It codes for CASSLDWGVTETQYF.